A single sample is the source of the 17 T cell receptor beta chains below, sequenced in a study of CD8+CD57+ T cells in acquired aplastic anemia. The template for TCR beta VDJ and CDR3 sequence profiling was genomic DNA. TCRdb reprocessed the reads via MiXCR and lists one record per CDR3 protein. The repertoire holds around 190,000 distinct CDR3 sequences, with less than 65% as singletons. Sequenced: sorted CD4+, CD8+, or CD8+CD57+ T cells (not recorded which) from PBMCs. These receptors were taken from a human donor in good health, serving as a control.

This clonotype appeared many times. The V and J genes are TRBV2 and TRBJ1-3, with D tentatively TRBD1 (5 bases). Trimming took 3 bases from V and 0 from J, leaving 9 bases between them. From germline, CDR1 is SNHLY and CDR2 FYNNEI. The CDR3 is 15 amino acids. The CDR3 protein is CASSEGGYSGNTIYF. The CDR3 bases are TGTGCCAGCAGTGAGGGGGGGTACTCTGGAAACACCATATATTTT.

This clonotype was picked up a small number of times. This chain links TRBV18 with TRBJ2-6, with 7 nucleotides matching TRBD1. The CDR3 has 17 residues. From germline, CDR1 is KGHSH and CDR2 LQKENI. V trimming: 0 bases; J trimming: 0 bases; junction bases outside the gene matches: 2. CDR3 DNA sequence: TGTGCCAGCTCACCACCGGGGACAGACTCTGGGGCCAACGTCCTGACTTTC. Protein product: CASSPPGTDSGANVLTF.

The chain uses TRBV9 and TRBJ1-1, with TRBD1 as a possible D gene (6 bases). Looked up from germline, CDR1 is SGDLS and CDR2 is YYNGEE. The CDR3 length is 15 residues. Trimming pared 0 bases from V and 3 bases from J, leaving 12 bases between. This CDR3 is CASSVVGALDTEAFF. The CDR3 DNA reads TGTGCCAGCAGCGTAGTGGGGGCATTGGACACTGAAGCTTTCTTT.

This clonotype was seen ten or more times. This rearrangement joins TRBV20-1 to TRBJ1-6; TRBD1 matches 10 bases. V was pared by 0 bases and J by 12 bases, with 5 bases of the junction left unmatched. Germline V CDR1 and CDR2: DFQATT, SNEGSKA (reference sequence). This CDR3 contains 14 residues. As DNA, the CDR3 is TGCAGTGCTAGAGATTGGGACAGGGGCGGACCCCTCCACTTT. It translates to CSARDWDRGGPLHF.

V is TRBV7-3 and J is TRBJ1-1; D uncertain. Per germline, CDR1 SGHTA and CDR2 FQGTGA. The CDR3 contains 13 residues. V was trimmed by 5 bases and J by 4 bases, leaving 11 bases between them. DNA for the CDR3: TGTGCCAGCAGCGCCCCGGTGGGCACTGAAGCTTTCTTT. Protein product: CASSAPVGTEAFF.

This chain joins TRBV18 and TRBJ2-7, with D unclear. The CDR3 sequence is 14 residues long. Looked up from germline, CDR1 is KGHSH and CDR2 is LQKENI. Trimming shortened V by 3 bases and J by 2 bases, and 11 bases separated the two germline ends. The CDR3 region has the DNA TGTGCCAGCTCACCCTACAACGGACCCTACGAGCAGTACTTC. Its translation: CASSPYNGPYEQYF. Drawing the rest from reference TRBV18 and TRBJ2-7, the complete variable domain is NAGVMQNPRHLVRRRGQEARLRCSPMKGHSHVYWYRQLPEEGLKFMVYLQKENIIDESGMPKERFSAEFPKEGPSILRIQQVVRGDSAAYFCASSPYNGPYEQYFGPGTRLTVT.

This sequence joins TRBV7-2 and TRBJ1-2, with TRBD1 matching 7 bases. The CDR3 is made up of 13 amino acids. J was trimmed by 4 bases and V by 5 bases; bases with no gene match: 4. In germline, CDR1 is SGHTA, CDR2 FQGNSA. CDR3 coding DNA: TGTGCCAGCAGCGCGGGACAGACCTATGGCTACACCTTC. It yields the protein CASSAGQTYGYTF. The full variable domain, completed using reference TRBV7-2 and TRBJ1-2, is GAGVSQSPSNKVTEKGKDVELRCDPISGHTALYWYRQSLGQGLEFLIYFQGNSAPDKSGLPSDRFSAERTGGSVSTLTIQRTQQEDSAVYLCASSAGQTYGYTFGSGTRLTVV.

This clonotype was detected ten times or more. This sequence joins TRBV29-1 and TRBJ2-3, with TRBD2 as a possible D gene (5 bases). The CDR3 is made up of 12 amino acids. Between the trimmed V and J ends, which lost 5 bases and 1 base, there was a span of 7 bases. Germline CDR1 is SQVTM and CDR2 is ANQGSEA. CDR3 coding DNA: TGCAGCGTTCTGGAGGGCACAGATACGCAGTATTTT. Protein: CSVLEGTDTQYF.

The chain is built from TRBV2 and TRBJ1-6; weak D call: TRBD1 (6 bases). The germline V gene encodes CDR1 SNHLY and CDR2 FYNNEI. V was clipped by 8 bases and J by 10 bases, with 21 bases between them. The CDR3 loop spans 15 amino acids. The CDR3 protein is CASLGRGGSSSPLHF. The CDR3, as DNA: TGTGCCAGCCTGGGGAGGGGGGGATCAAGCTCACCCCTCCACTTT.

The V call is TRBV7-2, the J call TRBJ2-5, with 7 positions matching TRBD1. Germline V lookup: CDR1 SGHTA, CDR2 FQGNSA. The V segment lost 6 bases and the J segment 3 bases; nucleotides outside the gene matches: 4. The CDR3 runs 13 residues. The DNA for the CDR3 is TGTGCCAGCAGTTTTGACAGGGAAGAGACCCAGTACTTC. Translated: CASSFDREETQYF. Looking up the rest from reference TRBV7-2 and TRBJ2-5 gives the full variable domain: GAGVSQSPSNKVTEKGKDVELRCDPISGHTALYWYRQSLGQGLEFLIYFQGNSAPDKSGLPSDRFSAERTGGSVSTLTIQRTQQEDSAVYLCASSFDREETQYFGPGTRLLVL.

The rearrangement joins TRBV4-1 to TRBJ1-1; D is unresolved. The ends were cut back, 2 bases at V and 0 bases at J, with 13 bases in the middle. There are 16 residues in the CDR3. Germline assignment: CDR1 MGHRA and CDR2 YSYEKL. CDR3 sequence reads: CASSQRLLTVNTEAFF. The CDR3 bases are TGCGCCAGCAGCCAAAGGCTTCTGACCGTGAACACTGAAGCTTTCTTT.

V usage is TRBV10-3 and J usage is TRBJ1-5; TRBD1 might be the D (5 bases). The V gene lost 4 bases and the J gene lost 4 bases, with 11 bases spanning the gap. In germline, CDR1 is ENHRY, CDR2 SYGVKD. There are 14 residues in the CDR3. This chain's CDR3 is CAISGGTENQPQHF. CDR3 in DNA: TGTGCCATCAGTGGGGGGACCGAGAATCAGCCCCAGCATTTT.

The chain joins TRBV24-1 to TRBJ2-5; TRBD1 matches 8 bases. CDR3 length: 15 amino acids. The V and J ends lost 3 bases and 4 bases, in that order; junction bases with no gene match: 6. Germline V gives CDR1 KGHDR, CDR2 SFDVKD. CDR3: CATSDADRARETQYF. The CDR3, as DNA: TGTGCCACCAGTGATGCGGACAGGGCTCGAGAGACCCAGTACTTC.

In regard to this clonotype: One junction end disagrees with the germline gene, perhaps due to a read error. The chain uses TRBV5-1 and TRBJ2-7; perhaps TRBD2 as D (5 bases). CDR1 SGHRS and CDR2 YFSETQ come from the germline V gene. The CDR3 extends over 14 amino acids. The CDR3 protein is CASSQTIRGTEQYF. In DNA form, the CDR3 reads TGTGCCAGCAGCCAAACAATTCGGGGTACCGAGCAGTACTTC.

This rearrangement joins TRBV19 to TRBJ2-5, with 9 bases identical to TRBD1. The CDR3 runs to 12 residues. With V trimmed by 10 bases and J by 9 bases, 9 bases remained unmatched. Germline CDR1 reads LNHDA; CDR2 reads SQIVND (reference sequence). Here the CDR3 DNA reads TGTGCCACCCGGGACAGGGAGAGTTCCCAGTACTTC. As protein: CATRDRESSQYF.

The table lists this clonotype with many counts. This chain uses TRBV11-3 with TRBJ2-3; TRBD2 might be the D (6 bases). Trimming removed 1 base from V and 2 bases from J, with 10 bases in between. Per the germline V gene, CDR1 is SGHNT and CDR2 is YENEEA. The CDR3 is 15 amino acids. As DNA, the CDR3 is TGTGCCAGCAGCTTAGGCGGGACCAACACAGATACGCAGTATTTT. Protein sequence: CASSLGGTNTDTQYF.

Turning to this clonotype: A single base separates this from a much larger clone, so it may be a read error. The rearrangement uses TRBV10-3 and TRBJ2-2; D remains unclear. V lost 6 bases and J lost 1, with 9 bases in between. The germline V gene encodes CDR1 ENHRY and CDR2 SYGVKD. This CDR3 has 14 amino acids. CDR3 region: CAIRYKENTGELFF. The CDR3 region has the DNA TGTGCCATCAGATACAAGGAGAACACCGGGGAGCTGTTTTTT.